These T cell receptor beta chains were read from a single sample in a study of response to subunit inactivated influenza vaccine. One entry per CDR3 protein, called by TCRdb with MiXCR from the RT-PCR reads. The profile shows 300,000 to 350,000 distinct CDR3 sequences, approximately 21% of them singletons. Sequencing was performed on PBMCs from blood, taken about 20 months after vaccination. The receptor set was obtained from a man aged 45-69 years who received an inactivated influenza vaccine. Both conserved end residues are part of each CDR3. The D gene is left open where the match is weak. A clone size is listed for some rows: how often the clone was seen (once, few, many), or a class if it is expanded.

abundance: .
len: 15
d_gene: .
v_gene: TRBV11-2
j_gene: TRBJ1-3
CDR3aa: CASSYTGTSGNTIYF
CDR3nt: TGTGCCAGCAGCTACACAGGGACCTCTGGAAACACCATATATTTT

abundance: few
len: 13
d_gene: .
v_gene: TRBV18
j_gene: TRBJ1-5
CDR3aa: CASSPGRGQPQHF
CDR3nt: TGTGCCAGCTCACCGGGGCGGGGTCAGCCCCAGCATTTT

abundance: few
len: 16
d_gene: TRBD1
v_gene: TRBV5-1
j_gene: TRBJ2-2
CDR3aa: CATRPGQGASTGELFF
CDR3nt: TGCGCCACCAGGCCGGGACAGGGGGCGAGCACCGGGGAGCTGTTTTTT

abundance: .
len: 15
d_gene: .
v_gene: TRBV6-5
j_gene: TRBJ1-3
CDR3aa: CASSYSGGSGNTIYF
CDR3nt: TGTGCCAGCAGTTACTCCGGGGGCTCTGGAAACACCATATATTTT

abundance: .
len: 12
d_gene: TRBD1
v_gene: TRBV24-1
j_gene: TRBJ2-1
CDR3aa: CATGTEYNEQFF
CDR3nt: TGTGCCACCGGGACAGAGTACAATGAGCAGTTCTTC

abundance: .
len: 19
d_gene: .
v_gene: TRBV5-1
j_gene: TRBJ2-6
CDR3aa: CASSLAGGLLISGANVLTF
CDR3nt: TGCGCCAGCAGCTTGGCCGGGGGATTGTTGATCTCTGGGGCCAACGTCCTGACTTTC

abundance: few
len: 13
d_gene: .
v_gene: TRBV19
j_gene: TRBJ2-5
CDR3aa: CASSPGGRETQYF
CDR3nt: TGTGCCAGTAGCCCCGGGGGCAGGGAGACCCAGTACTTC

abundance: few
len: 18
d_gene: .
v_gene: TRBV6-1
j_gene: TRBJ1-3
CDR3aa: CASSLFLGLASSGNTIYF
CDR3nt: TGTGCCAGCAGTCTTTTTTTGGGCCTGGCGAGCTCTGGAAACACCATATATTTT

abundance: few
len: 16
d_gene: .
v_gene: TRBV5-6
j_gene: TRBJ2-2
CDR3aa: CASSLGVSVNTGELFF
CDR3nt: TGTGCCAGCAGCTTGGGAGTGTCGGTGAACACCGGGGAGCTGTTTTTT

abundance: .
len: 14
d_gene: TRBD1
v_gene: TRBV12-3/TRBV12-4
j_gene: TRBJ1-1
CDR3aa: CASSRQGGYTEALF
CDR3nt: TGTGCCAGCAGTAGACAGGGGGGCTACACTGAAGCTTTATTT

abundance: many
len: 17
d_gene: .
v_gene: TRBV4-1
j_gene: TRBJ2-2
CDR3aa: CASSLRASRTYTGELFF
CDR3nt: TGCGCCAGCAGCCTCCGGGCCTCCCGTACGTACACCGGGGAGCTGTTTTTT

abundance: .
len: 11
d_gene: .
v_gene: TRBV6-5
j_gene: TRBJ2-7
CDR3aa: CASSENYEQYF
CDR3nt: TGTGCCAGCAGCGAAAACTACGAGCAGTACTTC

abundance: few
len: 12
d_gene: .
v_gene: TRBV2
j_gene: TRBJ1-2
CDR3aa: CASSDGYYGYTF
CDR3nt: TGTGCCAGCAGTGACGGATACTATGGCTACACCTTC

abundance: many
len: 16
d_gene: TRBD1
v_gene: TRBV29-1
j_gene: TRBJ1-3
CDR3aa: CSVVTGTGSSGNTIYF
CDR3nt: TGCAGCGTTGTGACCGGGACAGGGAGCTCTGGAAACACCATATATTTT

abundance: few
len: 12
d_gene: .
v_gene: TRBV7-9
j_gene: TRBJ2-5
CDR3aa: CASSFEQETQYF
CDR3nt: TGTGCCAGCAGCTTTGAACAAGAGACCCAGTACTTC

abundance: .
len: 13
d_gene: .
v_gene: TRBV28
j_gene: TRBJ1-2
CDR3aa: CAVQTLANYGYTF
CDR3nt: TGTGCCGTCCAGACTTTAGCTAACTATGGCTACACCTTC

abundance: few
len: 17
d_gene: .
v_gene: TRBV4-1
j_gene: TRBJ1-5
CDR3aa: CASSQALAPYSNQPQHF
CDR3nt: TGCGCCAGCAGCCAAGCATTGGCGCCGTATAGCAATCAGCCCCAGCATTTT

abundance: few
len: 13
d_gene: .
v_gene: TRBV29-1
j_gene: TRBJ2-5
CDR3aa: CSVALGSQETQYF
CDR3nt: TGCAGCGTCGCCCTGGGCAGTCAAGAGACCCAGTACTTC

abundance: many
len: 14
d_gene: .
v_gene: TRBV7-2
j_gene: TRBJ1-5
CDR3aa: CASSLAGINQPQHF
CDR3nt: TGTGCCAGCAGCTTAGCAGGGATCAATCAGCCCCAGCATTTT

abundance: few
len: 17
d_gene: .
v_gene: TRBV7-8
j_gene: TRBJ1-2
CDR3aa: CASSPRGGREWNYGYTF
CDR3nt: TGTGCCAGCAGCCCCCGGGGGGGCAGGGAATGGAACTATGGCTACACCTTC

abundance: .
len: 16
d_gene: TRBD2
v_gene: TRBV5-6
j_gene: TRBJ2-1
CDR3aa: CASSLRVTSGSNEQFF
CDR3nt: TGTGCCAGCAGCTTGAGGGTGACTAGCGGGAGCAATGAGCAGTTCTTC

abundance: .
len: 14
d_gene: .
v_gene: TRBV7-2
j_gene: TRBJ1-1
CDR3aa: CASSFALRNTEAFF
CDR3nt: TGTGCCAGCAGCTTTGCACTACGTAACACTGAAGCTTTCTTT

abundance: many
len: 12
d_gene: .
v_gene: TRBV2
j_gene: TRBJ1-1
CDR3aa: CASKPQNTEAFF
CDR3nt: TGTGCCAGCAAGCCCCAAAACACTGAAGCTTTCTTT

abundance: .
len: 16
d_gene: TRBD1
v_gene: TRBV11-1
j_gene: TRBJ1-2
CDR3aa: CASSPAPDRAENGYTF
CDR3nt: TGTGCCAGCAGCCCCGCCCCGGACAGGGCCGAGAATGGCTACACCTTC

abundance: .
len: 11
d_gene: .
v_gene: TRBV28
j_gene: TRBJ1-5
CDR3aa: CASSSTAPQHF
CDR3nt: TGTGCCAGCAGTTCGACAGCACCCCAGCATTTT

abundance: many
len: 14
d_gene: TRBD1
v_gene: TRBV19
j_gene: TRBJ2-3
CDR3aa: CASSIGQATDTQYF
CDR3nt: TGTGCCAGTAGTATCGGACAGGCGACAGATACGCAGTATTTT

abundance: .
len: 16
d_gene: .
v_gene: TRBV5-1
j_gene: TRBJ1-1
CDR3aa: CASSLGPGTMNTEAFF
CDR3nt: TGCGCCAGCAGCTTGGGCCCCGGGACAATGAACACTGAAGCTTTCTTT

abundance: .
len: 11
d_gene: .
v_gene: TRBV15
j_gene: TRBJ2-7
CDR3aa: CATSNGREQYF
CDR3nt: TGTGCCACCAGTAACGGACGGGAGCAGTACTTC

abundance: few
len: 16
d_gene: TRBD2
v_gene: TRBV6-5
j_gene: TRBJ2-2
CDR3aa: CASSYYPGGGTGELFF
CDR3nt: TGTGCCAGCAGTTACTATCCTGGGGGGGGCACCGGGGAGCTGTTTTTT

abundance: .
len: 12
d_gene: .
v_gene: TRBV28
j_gene: TRBJ1-6
CDR3aa: CASRQGVSPLHF
CDR3nt: TGTGCCAGCAGACAGGGAGTGTCACCCCTCCACTTT

abundance: few
len: 14
d_gene: .
v_gene: TRBV7-2
j_gene: TRBJ2-2
CDR3aa: CASSYGPNTGELFF
CDR3nt: TGTGCCAGCAGCTACGGACCGAACACCGGGGAGCTGTTTTTT

abundance: .
len: 14
d_gene: .
v_gene: TRBV5-5
j_gene: TRBJ2-7
CDR3aa: CASSLGPGVAEQYF
CDR3nt: TGTGCCAGCAGCTTGGGTCCAGGGGTGGCCGAGCAGTACTTC

abundance: .
len: 13
d_gene: TRBD2
v_gene: TRBV4-1
j_gene: TRBJ2-5
CDR3aa: CASSRLAAETQYF
CDR3nt: TGCGCCAGCAGCCGACTAGCAGCAGAGACCCAGTACTTC

abundance: .
len: 15
d_gene: .
v_gene: TRBV4-3
j_gene: TRBJ1-2
CDR3aa: CASSRAVTGQGGYTF
CDR3nt: TGCGCCAGCAGCCGAGCCGTAACTGGTCAGGGTGGCTACACCTTC

abundance: .
len: 14
d_gene: .
v_gene: TRBV6-1
j_gene: TRBJ1-1
CDR3aa: CASSVRGLNTEAFF
CDR3nt: TGTGCCAGCAGTGTAAGGGGCCTGAACACTGAAGCTTTCTTT

abundance: many
len: 14
d_gene: .
v_gene: TRBV6-5
j_gene: TRBJ1-1
CDR3aa: CASTQDGLNTEAFF
CDR3nt: TGTGCCAGCACGCAGGACGGGTTGAACACTGAAGCTTTCTTT

abundance: .
len: 16
d_gene: .
v_gene: TRBV11-2
j_gene: TRBJ2-7
CDR3aa: CASSLTTGGAIYEQYF
CDR3nt: TGTGCCAGCAGCTTGACGACGGGCGGGGCTATCTACGAGCAGTACTTC

abundance: many
len: 12
d_gene: .
v_gene: TRBV28
j_gene: TRBJ1-5
CDR3aa: CASQGSNQPQHF
CDR3nt: TGTGCCAGCCAAGGTAGCAATCAGCCCCAGCATTTT

abundance: few
len: 14
d_gene: .
v_gene: TRBV5-1
j_gene: TRBJ1-5
CDR3aa: CASSFLPGNQPQHF
CDR3nt: TGCGCCAGCAGCTTTCTCCCTGGCAATCAGCCCCAGCATTTT

abundance: few
len: 14
d_gene: TRBD1
v_gene: TRBV5-1
j_gene: TRBJ2-3
CDR3aa: CASSWTGDTDTQYF
CDR3nt: TGCGCCAGCAGCTGGACAGGGGACACAGATACGCAGTATTTT

abundance: .
len: 12
d_gene: .
v_gene: TRBV9
j_gene: TRBJ1-2
CDR3aa: CASSDGKRRYTF
CDR3nt: TGTGCCAGCAGCGACGGAAAAAGGCGCTACACCTTC

abundance: few
len: 10
d_gene: .
v_gene: TRBV20-1
j_gene: TRBJ1-2
CDR3aa: CSARLTGYTF
CDR3nt: TGCAGTGCTAGGTTAACCGGCTACACCTTC

abundance: .
len: 17
d_gene: .
v_gene: TRBV24-1
j_gene: TRBJ2-5
CDR3aa: CATSDTAGQNYQETQYF
CDR3nt: TGTGCCACCAGTGATACGGCGGGACAGAACTACCAAGAGACCCAGTACTTC

abundance: many
len: 16
d_gene: .
v_gene: TRBV21-1
j_gene: TRBJ1-1
CDR3aa: CASSLRDRDMNTEAFF
CDR3nt: TGTGCCAGCAGCCTCCGGGACAGGGACATGAACACTGAAGCTTTCTTT

abundance: few
len: 17
d_gene: .
v_gene: TRBV9
j_gene: TRBJ1-4
CDR3aa: CASSPPLGGPSGEKLFF
CDR3nt: TGTGCCAGCAGCCCCCCCCTAGGGGGGCCGAGTGGAGAAAAACTGTTTTTT

abundance: few
len: 16
d_gene: .
v_gene: TRBV7-9
j_gene: TRBJ1-4
CDR3aa: CASSSGIAGFGEKLFF
CDR3nt: TGTGCCAGCAGCTCCGGGATAGCGGGATTCGGTGAAAAACTGTTTTTT

abundance: .
len: 16
d_gene: TRBD1
v_gene: TRBV4-1
j_gene: TRBJ1-2
CDR3aa: CASSQEAGGAGGGYTF
CDR3nt: TGCGCCAGCAGCCAAGAGGCAGGGGGCGCAGGAGGCGGCTACACCTTC

abundance: few
len: 15
d_gene: .
v_gene: TRBV29-1
j_gene: TRBJ2-2
CDR3aa: CSVTTQDTYTGELFF
CDR3nt: TGCAGCGTTACTACACAAGATACCTACACCGGGGAGCTGTTTTTT

abundance: .
len: 14
d_gene: .
v_gene: TRBV12-3/TRBV12-4
j_gene: TRBJ1-2
CDR3aa: CASSYEQGVDGYTF
CDR3nt: TGTGCCAGCAGTTATGAACAGGGTGTAGATGGCTACACCTTC

abundance: medium-sized
len: 16
d_gene: .
v_gene: TRBV12-3/TRBV12-4
j_gene: TRBJ2-3
CDR3aa: CASSPGLSVVTDTQYF
CDR3nt: TGTGCCAGCAGCCCGGGGCTGAGCGTTGTGACAGATACGCAGTATTTT

abundance: .
len: 14
d_gene: .
v_gene: TRBV7-2
j_gene: TRBJ2-2
CDR3aa: CASSLEVNTGELFF
CDR3nt: TGTGCCAGCAGCTTAGAAGTGAACACCGGGGAGCTGTTTTTT

abundance: .
len: 15
d_gene: .
v_gene: TRBV12-3/TRBV12-4
j_gene: TRBJ2-1
CDR3aa: CASSSGGFSYNEQFF
CDR3nt: TGTGCCAGCAGTTCCGGGGGTTTCTCCTACAATGAGCAGTTCTTC

abundance: .
len: 15
d_gene: TRBD2
v_gene: TRBV6-2/TRBV6-3
j_gene: TRBJ2-7
CDR3aa: CASRPPGTSGYEQYF
CDR3nt: TGTGCCAGCAGACCACCCGGGACTAGCGGATACGAGCAGTACTTC

abundance: few
len: 14
d_gene: TRBD1
v_gene: TRBV29-1
j_gene: TRBJ1-1
CDR3aa: CSGVQGALNSEAFF
CDR3nt: TGCAGCGGGGTACAGGGGGCGCTGAATTCTGAAGCTTTCTTT

abundance: many
len: 14
d_gene: .
v_gene: TRBV5-1
j_gene: TRBJ1-1
CDR3aa: CASSLTAVNTEAFF
CDR3nt: TGCGCCAGCAGCTTGACCGCGGTGAACACTGAAGCTTTCTTT

abundance: .
len: 17
d_gene: TRBD2
v_gene: TRBV5-5
j_gene: TRBJ2-2
CDR3aa: CASVPLAGGGVTGELFF
CDR3nt: TGTGCCAGCGTTCCGCTAGCGGGAGGAGGTGTCACCGGGGAGCTGTTTTTT

abundance: many
len: 14
d_gene: .
v_gene: TRBV7-2
j_gene: TRBJ1-5
CDR3aa: CASSLDPRNQPQHF
CDR3nt: TGTGCCAGCAGCTTAGACCCTAGGAATCAGCCCCAGCATTTT

abundance: .
len: 17
d_gene: TRBD1
v_gene: TRBV12-3/TRBV12-4
j_gene: TRBJ1-2
CDR3aa: CASSTGQGAIRVEGYTF
CDR3nt: TGTGCCAGCAGTACGGGACAGGGGGCGATCCGGGTAGAGGGCTACACCTTC